The rows below give T cell receptor beta chains drawn from one sample of a study of blood T cell repertoires in COVID-19. TCRdb's copy holds only in-frame clones and misses some; the assay was immunoSEQ multiplex PCR. Of some 140,000 clones listed, around 85% are singletons. Input material: peripheral blood. The source is a man between 60 and 70 years old with COVID-19, enrolled during active disease. The CDR3 runs from the conserved cysteine through the conserved F or W. Each record gives: V gene, clone size, J gene, D gene, CDR3 length, CDR3 DNA, CDR3 protein. A D gene is named only where the DNA matches it firmly. Size is omitted from some rows. Given values are once, few, many or a class for expanded clones.

TRBV20-1	-	TRBJ1-3	TRBD1	17	TGCAGTGCTAGTCCCACCGGGACAGGGAGCTCTGGAAACACCATATATTTT	CSASPTGTGSSGNTIYF
TRBV19	-	TRBJ1-1	-	14	TGTGCCAGTAGTCCACAGGGTAGGATAGCTGAAGCTTTCTTT	CASSPQGRIAEAFF
TRBV4-1	few	TRBJ2-2	-	14	TGCGCCAGCAGCCAAGATCAGGGGTACGGGGAGCTGTTTTTT	CASSQDQGYGELFF
TRBV5-1	once	TRBJ2-5	-	12	TGCGCCAGCAGCCCAAACCAAGAGACCCAGTACTTC	CASSPNQETQYF
TRBV19	few	TRBJ1-2	-	14	TGTGCCAGTAGTCTAGGGCAGGGCAACTATGGCTACACCTTC	CASSLGQGNYGYTF
TRBV25-1	-	TRBJ1-2	TRBD1	13	TGTGCCAGCAGCCCCGGGACAGGGTTCGGCTACACCTTC	CASSPGTGFGYTF
TRBV10-3	-	TRBJ2-6	TRBD2	18	TGTGCCATCAGTTCGACTAGCGGGGGCCCCTCTGGGGCCAACGTCCTGACTTTC	CAISSTSGGPSGANVLTF
TRBV6-5	-	TRBJ1-2	TRBD1	16	TGTGCCAGCAGTTACTCGAAGGGGGCAACTAACTATGGCTACACCTTC	CASSYSKGATNYGYTF
TRBV6-5	-	TRBJ1-5	-	15	TGTGCCAGCAGTCATAAAGGGCGAGGGATTCAGCCCCAGCATTTT	CASSHKGRGIQPQHF
TRBV29-1	-	TRBJ2-7	TRBD1	15	TGCAGCGGTCCTGGACGGGACAGAAAATTATACGAGCAGTACTTC	CSGPGRDRKLYEQYF
TRBV7-2	-	TRBJ1-1	TRBD1	15	TGTGCCAGCAGCCCGTGGACAGGGTCGAACACTGAAGCTTTCTTT	CASSPWTGSNTEAFF
TRBV19	-	TRBJ1-3	-	13	TGTGCCAGTAGTATAACAGATGGAAACACCATATATTTT	CASSITDGNTIYF
TRBV27	once	TRBJ2-7	-	15	TGTGCCAGCAGCAGGCCTAGCGTCTCGCCCTACGAGCAGTACTTC	CASSRPSVSPYEQYF
TRBV7-2	-	TRBJ1-5	-	14	TGTGCCAGCAGCCCCCTACCTGGCAATCAGCCCCAGCATTTT	CASSPLPGNQPQHF
TRBV6-1	-	TRBJ1-1	-	17	TGTGCCAGCAGTGCAGAATCTTCGGGAGGGTCGGCCACTGAAGCTTTCTTT	CASSAESSGGSATEAFF
TRBV19	-	TRBJ1-2	-	10	TGTGCCTCCCGGGGGGCGATTTACACCTTC	CASRGAIYTF
TRBV19	-	TRBJ1-3	TRBD1	14	TGTGCCACCGTGGACAGGTCCTCTGGAAACACCATATATTTT	CATVDRSSGNTIYF
TRBV4-2	-	TRBJ2-7	TRBD2	14	TGTGCCAGCAGTCCCTCAGCGGGAACCTACGAGCAGTACTTC	CASSPSAGTYEQYF
TRBV14	-	TRBJ2-7	TRBD1	15	TGTGCCAGCAGCCAAGGCGGGACAGGGAACTACGAGCAGTACTTC	CASSQGGTGNYEQYF
TRBV6-5	-	TRBJ1-2	-	15	TGTGCCAGTCGGGGGGGACTAAGGACTAACTATGGCTACACCTTC	CASRGGLRTNYGYTF
TRBV12-5	-	TRBJ1-2	TRBD1	14	TGTGCTAGTGGTCCTGAGACAGGGTATCATGGCTACACCTTC	CASGPETGYHGYTF
TRBV10-3	once	TRBJ2-1	-	15	TGTGCCATCATGGGGGGACAGAGCTCCTACAATGAGCAGTTCTTC	CAIMGGQSSYNEQFF
TRBV19	-	TRBJ2-1	-	16	TGTGCCAGTAGTATAGGCGGTGGTCAGCGGTACAATGAGCAGTTCTTC	CASSIGGGQRYNEQFF
TRBV19	-	TRBJ2-1	TRBD1	15	TGTGCCAGTAGTCTGCCGGGACAGGGGAACAATGAGCAGTTCTTC	CASSLPGQGNNEQFF
TRBV19	-	TRBJ2-7	-	13	TGTGCCAGTAGTATGGACTCGCCCTACGAGCAGTACTTC	CASSMDSPYEQYF
TRBV6-5	-	TRBJ1-2	-	13	TGTGCCAGCAGTTACCCCCCAGGATATGGCTACACCTTC	CASSYPPGYGYTF
TRBV2	-	TRBJ1-2	-	13	TGTGCCAGCAGTCGAACTACCCAGTATGGCTACACCTTC	CASSRTTQYGYTF
TRBV12-5	-	TRBJ1-1	TRBD1	14	TGTGCTAGTGGTTTGAGGACAGGGAACACTGAAGCTTTCTTT	CASGLRTGNTEAFF
TRBV7-9	-	TRBJ2-7	-	15	TGTGCCAGCAGCTTATGGGTATCGGACAGACATACTCAGTACTTC	CASSLWVSDRHTQYF